These 31 T cell receptor beta chains were all obtained from the same sample, sequenced in a study of blood T cell repertoires in COVID-19. Some clones are missing from TCRdb's copy, which holds only in-frame ones; the method was immunoSEQ multiplex PCR. The repertoire holds approximately 240,000 clones, with under 85% as singletons. Sequenced sample: peripheral blood. All receptors come from a woman under 40 with COVID-19, enrolled during active disease.

This chain's CDR3 is CASSSRGDTEAFF. CDR3 in DNA: TGTGCCAGCAGTTCCAGGGGTGACACTGAAGCTTTCTTT. The J gene is TRBJ1-1, the V gene TRBV6-5; D is possibly TRBD1 (6 bases). The CDR3 loop spans 13 amino acids. With 4 bases removed from V and 3 bases from J, the gap between germline ends came to 9 bases. The germline V gene encodes CDR1 MNHEY and CDR2 SVGAGI.

The V call is TRBV7-2, the J call TRBJ1-2, with D maybe TRBD1 (5 bases). CDR1 and CDR2 from the germline V gene are SGHTA and FQGNSA. V lost 7 bases to trimming and J lost 8 bases, with 17 bases between them. The CDR3 extends over 13 amino acids. The CDR3 nucleotides read TGTGCCAGCACCTTGACAGTTAACATGGGCTACACCTTC. Residues: CASTLTVNMGYTF.

The chain links TRBV15 to TRBJ1-5; 7 bases fit TRBD1. The germline V gene encodes CDR1 LNHNV and CDR2 YYDKDF (reference sequence). This CDR3 is 16 amino acids long. The J segment lost 6 bases and the V segment lost 1 base, leaving 9 bases of the junction unmatched. Here the CDR3 reads CATSRGGTGAGQPQHF. DNA for the CDR3: TGTGCCACCAGCAGAGGAGGTACAGGGGCTGGTCAGCCCCAGCATTTT.

The chain carries TRBV5-6 and TRBJ2-3; TRBD2 is a possible D gene (6 bases). This CDR3 is 13 amino acids long. The V and J ends lost 2 bases and 5 bases respectively, with 9 bases between them. CDR1 is SGHDT and CDR2 is YYEEEE in the germline V gene. CDR3 region: CASSFSGRDTQYF. The DNA for the CDR3 is TGTGCCAGCAGCTTTAGCGGCCGAGATACGCAGTATTTT.

The genes are TRBV6-1 and TRBJ2-3, with 8 bases matching TRBD2. With 0 bases clipped from V and 4 bases from J, the junction kept 3 bases outside the gene matches. The CDR3 length is 15 residues. Germline CDR1 MNHNS, CDR2 SASEGT. The CDR3 sequence: CASSEAAGVADTQYF. DNA for the CDR3: TGTGCCAGCAGTGAAGCAGCGGGAGTGGCAGATACGCAGTATTTT.

This clone was detected only once. This chain uses TRBV19 with TRBJ1-6; D is undetermined. Trimming removed 10 bases at V and 0 bases at J, with 10 bases between. The CDR3 covers 14 residues. Germline lookup yields CDR1 LNHDA and CDR2 SQIVND (reference sequence). The CDR3 region has the DNA TGTGCCACCGGTCGGAGCTCCTATAATTCACCCCTCCACTTT. The encoded protein is CATGRSSYNSPLHF.

This clone appeared once. The rearrangement joins TRBV28 to TRBJ1-4; the match to TRBD1 covers 7 bases. The germline V gene has CDR1 MDHEN and CDR2 SYDVKM. J gave up 2 bases and V 5 bases, and 11 bases lay outside the gene matches. This CDR3 has 17 amino acids. Here the CDR3 reads CASSPRQGSATNEKLFF. DNA for the CDR3: TGTGCCAGCAGTCCACGACAGGGTAGTGCGACTAATGAAAAACTGTTTTTT.

The rearrangement links TRBV7-6 to TRBJ2-6, with 16 nucleotides matching TRBD2. Trimming took 5 bases from V and 12 from J; bases not matched to a gene: 7. Per the germline V gene, CDR1 is SGHVS and CDR2 is FNYEAQ. The CDR3 is 16 amino acids. The DNA of the CDR3 is TGTGCCAGCAGCCGGGGACTAGCGGGGGGGCCGATCGTCCTGACTTTC. This sequence encodes CASSRGLAGGPIVLTF.

This chain joins TRBV4-1 and TRBJ1-6; 8 nucleotides match TRBD1. This CDR3 comprises 17 residues. Germline lookup yields CDR1 MGHRA and CDR2 YSYEKL. With 1 base clipped from V and 9 bases from J, the junction kept 11 bases outside the gene matches. The CDR3 nucleotides are TGCGCCAGCAGCCAAGGACAGGGGCTGGGTGAATCTTCACCCCTCCACTTT. This encodes CASSQGQGLGESSPLHF.

This sequence joins TRBV2 and TRBJ1-4; a possible D gene is TRBD1 (5 bases). The length of the CDR3 is 15 residues. Germline V gene sequence: CDR1 SNHLY, CDR2 FYNNEI. V dropped 5 bases and J dropped 10 bases, with 20 bases sitting between them. CDR3 sequence: CASSTRDRMGGKLFF. The CDR3 nucleotides are TGTGCCAGCAGTACCCGGGACCGCATGGGAGGAAAACTGTTTTTT.

This clone came up once. This rearrangement joins TRBV2 to TRBJ2-7; the match to TRBD2 covers 7 bases. The germline V gene encodes CDR1 SNHLY and CDR2 FYNNEI. V lost 3 bases, J lost 6 bases, and 2 bases stayed unmatched. The CDR3 is 12 residues long. This chain's CDR3 is CASSDWGGEQYF. For the CDR3, the DNA is TGTGCCAGCAGTGATTGGGGGGGCGAGCAGTACTTC.

The chain has TRBV19 and TRBJ1-1; TRBD1 might be the D (5 bases). Trimming removed 8 bases from V and 2 bases from J, with 18 bases in between. There are 15 residues in the CDR3. Germline V lookup: CDR1 LNHDA, CDR2 SQIVND (reference sequence). CDR3 in amino acids: CASHDPGGRNTEAFF. CDR3 DNA sequence: TGTGCCAGTCACGACCCCGGGGGTAGAAACACTGAAGCTTTCTTT.

This chain uses TRBV4-3 with TRBJ2-1, with D possibly matching TRBD1 (5 bases). The V end lost 2 bases, the J end lost 12 bases, and 14 bases lay between the germline ends. Per the germline V gene, CDR1 is LGHNA and CDR2 is YSLEER. The length of the CDR3 is 13 residues. For the CDR3, the DNA is TGCGCCAGCAGCCAACTACCTGACAGCCCGCAGTTCTTC. This sequence encodes CASSQLPDSPQFF.

The chain uses TRBV4-2 and TRBJ2-1; 9 positions agree with TRBD2. Germline CDR1 is LGHNA and CDR2 is YNFKEQ. The CDR3 contains 18 residues. Germline trimming cut 4 bases from V and 2 bases from J; bases unmatched to any gene: 12. Written as DNA, the CDR3 is TGTGCCAGCAGCCCGGGGATCGAGCGGGAGGCGCCCTACAATGAGCAGTTCTTC. Encoded protein: CASSPGIEREAPYNEQFF.

This sequence joins TRBV5-6 and TRBJ1-6; D not certain. With 0 bases removed from V and 6 bases from J, the gap between germline ends came to 4 bases. This CDR3 is built from 13 residues. Germline CDR1 SGHDT, CDR2 YYEEEE. The CDR3 loop reads CASSLAGNSPLHF. The CDR3 DNA reads as TGTGCCAGCAGCTTGGCGGGTAATTCACCCCTCCACTTT.

This rearrangement joins TRBV7-3 to TRBJ2-3; the match to TRBD1 covers 7 bases. CDR3 length: 18 amino acids. V was clipped by 4 bases and J by 3 bases; unmatched bases: 16. CDR1 is SGHTA, CDR2 FQGTGA, per germline. The CDR3 nucleotides read TGTGCCAGCAGCTCCGGGACAGAGAGAAAGACATTAACAGATACGCAGTATTTT. Translation: CASSSGTERKTLTDTQYF.

The rearrangement uses TRBV7-2 and TRBJ2-1; the D gene is possibly TRBD1 (6 bases). The V end was cut by 5 bases, the J end by 5 bases, with 16 bases between. Per the germline V gene, CDR1 is SGHTA and CDR2 is FQGNSA. The CDR3 has 15 amino acids. CDR3 residues: CASSKGQGMNNEQFF. The CDR3 nucleotides read TGTGCCAGCAGCAAGGGGCAGGGGATGAACAATGAGCAGTTCTTC.

The gene calls are TRBV7-2 and TRBJ2-3, with D tentatively TRBD2 (5 bases). Trimming stripped 8 bases from V and 0 bases from J, with 15 bases between. Germline CDR1 and CDR2: SGHTA and FQGNSA. This CDR3 has 15 amino acids. CDR3 in DNA: TGTGCCAGCTCGTCCCATCGGGGAAGCACAGATACGCAGTATTTT. It is translated as CASSSHRGSTDTQYF.

The J gene is TRBJ1-2, the V gene TRBV14, with 8 bases aligning to TRBD1. Germline V gene data show CDR1 as SGHDN and CDR2 as FVKESK. CDR3 length equals 13 residues. V gave up 4 bases and J gave up 5 bases; unmatched junction bases: 3. The CDR3 sequence is CASSRRTGYGYTF. CDR3 nucleotides: TGTGCCAGCAGCCGAAGGACAGGGTATGGCTACACCTTC.

Remarks on this clone: This CDR3 is also generated by other DNA sequences in the sample. The chain employs TRBV2 and TRBJ2-7, with unresolved D. V was clipped by 5 bases and J by 1 base, with 9 bases between them. This CDR3 contains 13 residues. CDR1 and CDR2 from the germline V gene are SNHLY and FYNNEI. CDR3 protein: CASSSERSYEQYF. The CDR3 bases are TGTGCCAGCAGTAGCGAACGGTCCTACGAGCAGTACTTC.

This clone was seen a handful of times. The chain joins TRBV7-3 to TRBJ1-1; D uncertain. This CDR3 contains 15 residues. Looked up from germline, CDR1 is SGHTA and CDR2 is FQGTGA. V was clipped by 1 base and J by 7 bases, with 16 bases between them. This CDR3 is CASSLRKSGGVEAFF. As DNA, the CDR3 is TGTGCCAGCAGCTTAAGGAAGTCCGGCGGGGTTGAAGCTTTCTTT.

The chain combines TRBV30 with TRBJ1-2; D call uncertain. Trimming left V 7 bases short and J 4 bases short, with 16 bases between. This CDR3 region has 13 residues. Germline V gives CDR1 GTSNPN, CDR2 SVGIG (reference sequence). The CDR3 spells CASTPPGIYGYTF. The CDR3 DNA follows: TGTGCCTCAACCCCCCCGGGAATCTATGGCTACACCTTC. The full variable domain, its missing parts supplied by reference TRBV30 and TRBJ1-2, is SQTIHQWPATLVQPVGSPLSLECTVEGTSNPNLYWYRQAAGRGLQLLFYSVGIGQISSEVPQNLSASRPQDRQFILSSKKLLLSDSGFYLCASTPPGIYGYTFGSGTRLTVV.

This clone was counted once. The chain combines TRBV19 with TRBJ1-2; 7 nucleotides line up with TRBD1. Germline V gene data show CDR1 as LNHDA and CDR2 as SQIVND (reference sequence). J gave up 5 bases and V 2 bases, and 5 bases lay outside the gene matches. The CDR3 extends over 14 amino acids. The chain's CDR3 is CASSITGAGYGYTF. The CDR3 DNA reads TGTGCCAGTAGTATAACAGGGGCCGGGTATGGCTACACCTTC.

The chain combines TRBV27 with TRBJ1-2, with D possibly TRBD1 on 5 matching bases. The germline gives CDR1 MNHEY, CDR2 SMNVEV (reference sequence). The CDR3 spans 15 residues. V was cut by 1 base and J by 7 bases, with 16 bases left in between. The CDR3 coding sequence is TGTGCCAGCAGTTTATTGGGGGTGAGCGGGGTTGGCTACACCTTC. This gives the protein CASSLLGVSGVGYTF.

The rearrangement links TRBV7-9 to TRBJ2-2; 7 nucleotides agree with TRBD1. The CDR3 totals 16 residues. The trim removed 2 bases at V and 3 bases at J, leaving 6 bases unmatched. CDR1 SEHNR and CDR2 FQNEAQ come from the germline V gene (reference sequence). The CDR3 coding sequence is TGTGCCAGCAGCTTACCTCGGGACAGTTACACCGGGGAGCTGTTTTTT. As protein: CASSLPRDSYTGELFF.

This sequence joins TRBV18 and TRBJ2-2; 9 nucleotides agree with TRBD2. Germline assignment: CDR1 KGHSH and CDR2 LQKENI. The CDR3 is 16 amino acids. The ends lost 1 base at V and 2 bases at J; junction bases unmatched: 2. DNA for the CDR3: TGTGCCAGCTCACCACGGACTAGCGCTAACACCGGGGAGCTGTTTTTT. Its protein product is CASSPRTSANTGELFF.

The chain carries TRBV29-1 and TRBJ1-2, with D possibly TRBD1 on 5 matching bases. Germline values: CDR1 SQVTM, CDR2 ANQGSEA. This CDR3 contains 13 residues. CDR3 DNA sequence: TGCACCCTGACCGGGGGTCCTGAGGATGGCTACACCTTC. It yields the protein CTLTGGPEDGYTF.

V and J are TRBV28 and TRBJ2-7; 10 nucleotides agree with TRBD2. With V trimmed by 3 bases and J by 6 bases, 5 bases remained unmatched. The germline V gene encodes CDR1 MDHEN and CDR2 SYDVKM. The length of the CDR3 is 14 residues. The chain's CDR3 is CASSFGTSASEQYF. CDR3 DNA sequence: TGTGCCAGCAGTTTCGGGACTAGCGCGAGCGAGCAGTACTTC.

The rearrangement links TRBV20-1 to TRBJ1-1, with D unclear. The V gene lost 0 bases and the J gene lost 5 bases, with 4 bases spanning the gap. The CDR3 length is 11 residues. CDR1 is DFQATT, CDR2 SNEGSKA, per germline (reference sequence). The CDR3 reads CSARDTTEAFF. The CDR3 DNA reads TGCAGTGCTAGAGATACAACTGAAGCTTTCTTT.

The J gene is TRBJ1-3, the V gene TRBV6-6, with D possibly being TRBD1 (5 bases). The CDR3 spans 16 residues. Germline V gene data show CDR1 as MNHNY and CDR2 as SVGAGI (reference sequence). V was shortened by 5 bases and J by 2 bases, with 16 bases between the two germline ends. The CDR3 DNA is TGTGCCAGCAGTGCCCAACGGGGGGGAACTGGAAACACCATATATTTT. Translated, it gives CASSAQRGGTGNTIYF.

The V call is TRBV5-6, the J call TRBJ2-4, with D uncertain. This CDR3 contains 16 residues. V was cut by 0 bases and J by 0 bases, with 10 bases left in between. Germline V lookup: CDR1 SGHDT, CDR2 YYEEEE. CDR3 sequence reads: CASSLGVQVAKNIQYF. The CDR3 DNA follows: TGTGCCAGCAGCTTGGGTGTTCAGGTAGCCAAAAACATTCAGTACTTC. Filled out from reference TRBV5-6 and TRBJ2-4, the complete variable domain reads DAGVTQSPTHLIKTRGQQVTLRCSPKSGHDTVSWYQQALGQGPQFIFQYYEEEERQRGNFPDRFSGHQFPNYSSELNVNALLLGDSALYLCASSLGVQVAKNIQYFGAGTRLSVL.